Below are 10 T cell receptor beta chains sequenced from a single sample in a study of T cells in Graves' hyperthyroidism and ophthalmopathy. Amplification of TCR beta CDR3 regions was performed using RNA transcripts as template. Primed by the HTBI set, a first-round RT-PCR was run on the TCR CDR3. TCRdb re-called the multiplex PCR reads with MiXCR, one entry per CDR3 protein. This table holds a few hundred thousand distinct CDR3 sequences, about a sixth found once. Source material: blood. These TCRs come from a woman aged 30 to 39 with Graves' hyperthyroidism.

V is TRBV6-9 and J is TRBJ1-2; 7 bases align to TRBD1. Germline-derived CDR1 and CDR2 are MNHGY and SVAAGI. Trimming at V came to 3 bases and at J to 2 bases, leaving 12 bases not matched to a gene. The CDR3 consists of 17 residues. This CDR3 reads CASSYLFGTDLNYGYTF. In DNA, the CDR3 is TGTGCCAGCAGTTACTTATTCGGGACAGACCTCAACTATGGCTACACCTTC.

Regarding this clonotype: One end of the junction fails to match germline, which may point to a read error. CDR3 protein: CASGLEGFGHGCTF. The CDR3 coding sequence is TGTGCTAGTGGTTTGGAGGGCTTTGGCCATGGCTGCACCTTC. The chain combines TRBV12-5 with TRBJ1-2, with unresolved D. Looked up from germline, CDR1 is LGHNT and CDR2 is FRNRAP. The CDR3 covers 14 residues.

This clonotype has more than one count but fewer than ten. The chain couples TRBV20-1 to TRBJ2-3; 8 nucleotides match TRBD2. Germline CDR1 is DFQATT and CDR2 is SNEGSKA (reference sequence). The CDR3 loop spans 15 amino acids. J gave up 4 bases and V 3 bases, and 9 bases lay outside the gene matches. In DNA form, the CDR3 reads TGCAGTGCTAGGGGCCAGCGGGAGTCAGCAGATACGCAGTATTTT. Its protein product is CSARGQRESADTQYF.

In its sample, this clonotype was seen many times. This chain links TRBV20-1 with TRBJ2-1, with 10 nucleotides matching TRBD2. The germline CDR1 and CDR2 sequences are DFQATT and SNEGSKA (reference sequence). The J segment lost 8 bases and the V segment lost 1 base, leaving 14 bases of the junction unmatched. The CDR3 runs 17 residues. The CDR3: CSARGASGSTDLDEQFF. CDR3 nucleotides: TGCAGTGCTAGAGGTGCTAGCGGGAGCACCGATCTCGATGAGCAGTTCTTC.

This clonotype has at least ten counts. The rearrangement uses TRBV12-3 or TRBV12-4 and TRBJ2-3, with 7 bases fitting TRBD2. The J segment lost 2 bases and the V segment lost 1 base, leaving 6 bases of the junction unmatched. CDR3 size: 16 residues. The CDR3 bases are TGTGCCAGCAGTTTAGTGGGGGGAGGGCCCACAGATACGCAGTATTTT. This sequence encodes CASSLVGGGPTDTQYF.

This clonotype was recorded many times. The chain employs TRBV12-3 or TRBV12-4 and TRBJ2-3, with D possibly called TRBD1 or TRBD2 (5 bases each). V lost 3 bases to trimming and J lost 2 bases, with 12 bases between them. This CDR3 comprises 15 residues. The CDR3, as DNA: TGTGCCAGCAGTTTGTATGGGGGAACCACAGATACGCAGTATTTT. It specifies CASSLYGGTTDTQYF.

The chain employs TRBV19 and TRBJ2-7, with D perhaps TRBD1 (6 bases). The CDR3 covers 14 residues. V dropped 3 bases and J dropped 2 bases, with 11 bases sitting between them. Germline V gene sequence: CDR1 LNHDA, CDR2 SQIVND (reference sequence). The CDR3 sequence: CASSMGDRPYEQYF. In nucleotides, the CDR3 is TGTGCCAGTAGTATGGGTGACAGGCCCTACGAGCAGTACTTC.

The chain joins TRBV28 to TRBJ2-7; 8 bases fit TRBD2. The germline CDR1 and CDR2 sequences are MDHEN and SYDVKM. The CDR3 spans 15 residues. V gave up 1 base and J gave up 1 base; unmatched junction bases: 3. The CDR3 bases are TGTGCCAGCAGTTTATTGCGGGAGGAGTCCTACGAGCAGTACTTC. Protein sequence: CASSLLREESYEQYF.

J is TRBJ2-7 and V is TRBV7-2; 11 bases match TRBD1. The CDR3 totals 16 residues. J was trimmed by 7 bases and V by 6 bases; bases with no gene match: 14. Germline CDR1 reads SGHTA; CDR2 reads FQGNSA. This chain's CDR3 is CASSYSRDRGEEEQYF. In nucleotides, the CDR3 is TGTGCCAGCAGTTACTCTCGGGACAGGGGGGAGGAAGAGCAGTACTTC.

The table lists this clonotype with many counts. The CDR3 DNA reads TGTGCCAGCAGCCGAGGGGGCAGCATGAACACTGAAGCTTTCTTT. Protein: CASSRGGSMNTEAFF. This chain connects TRBV7-2 to TRBJ1-1; 7 nucleotides match TRBD1. Germline V lookup: CDR1 SGHTA, CDR2 FQGNSA. Trimming cost V 5 bases and J 0 bases; bases outside gene matches: 6. This CDR3 spans 15 amino acids.